The 29 T cell receptor beta chains below were found in one sample sequenced in a study of cytomegalovirus exposure and HLA in healthy donors. PCR used 60 Vbeta primers and 13 Jbeta primers. Here immunoSEQ multiplex PCR was the method, and the copy in TCRdb shows in-frame clones only, minus some. The table has around 140,000 clones, 75% to 80% seen once. Sequencing input: PBMCs. These receptors all come from a male donor in good health and CMV-seronegative.

This chain connects TRBV5-6 to TRBJ1-2; D perhaps matches TRBD1 (5 bases). This CDR3 is 11 amino acids long. Germline V lookup: CDR1 SGHDT, CDR2 YYEEEE. V lost 2 bases and J lost 13, with 12 bases in between. CDR3 bases: TGTGCCAGCAGCTTCATGGGGGGAGGCACCTTC. This codes for CASSFMGGGTF.

Details on this clone: The same CDR3 also results from other DNA sequences found in this sample. The J gene is TRBJ2-3, the V gene TRBV5-1; tentative D call: TRBD1 (5 bases). Germline loops: CDR1 SGHRS, CDR2 YFSETQ. V was cut by 0 bases and J by 0 bases, with 8 bases left in between. The CDR3 loop spans 15 amino acids. CDR3 sequence (DNA): TGCGCCAGCAGCTTGGGCCAGGGTAGCACAGATACGCAGTATTTT. Residues: CASSLGQGSTDTQYF.

This clone was counted a few times. The chain has TRBV2 and TRBJ1-1, with D hard to call. Per germline, CDR1 SNHLY and CDR2 FYNNEI. The V end was cut by 1 base, the J end by 11 bases, with 11 bases between. This CDR3 is built from 12 residues. CDR3 in amino acids: CASSEGGEYAFF. Here the CDR3 DNA reads TGTGCCAGCAGTGAAGGCGGGGAATATGCTTTCTTT.

The chain uses TRBV9 and TRBJ1-4; no firm D call. Per germline, CDR1 SGDLS and CDR2 YYNGEE. The CDR3 has 15 residues. The V end was cut by 3 bases, the J end by 1 base, with 10 bases between. CDR3 sequence reads: CASSGWGGTNEKLFF. As DNA, the CDR3 is TGTGCCAGCAGCGGCTGGGGAGGAACTAATGAAAAACTGTTTTTT.

CDR3 in amino acids: CASSLPRYSGNTIYF. The CDR3 bases are TGTGCCAGCAGCTTACCGAGATACTCTGGAAACACCATATATTTT. The genes are TRBV11-3 and TRBJ1-3; D is unclear. The V end lost 2 bases, the J end lost 0 bases, and 8 bases lay between the germline ends. Germline V gene lookup returns CDR1 SGHNT and CDR2 YENEEA. The CDR3 length is 15 residues.

J is TRBJ1-1 and V is TRBV11-3; a possible D gene is TRBD1 (5 bases). With 5 bases removed from V and 2 bases from J, the gap between germline ends came to 15 bases. Germline loops: CDR1 SGHNT, CDR2 YENEEA. The CDR3 is 15 amino acids. The CDR3 protein is CASSKRQLRNTEAFF. CDR3 sequence (DNA): TGTGCCAGCAGCAAGCGACAGCTCAGAAACACTGAAGCTTTCTTT.

The J gene is TRBJ1-4, the V gene TRBV11-3; no firm D call. The CDR3 covers 16 residues. The germline gives CDR1 SGHNT, CDR2 YENEEA. Trimming shortened V by 2 bases and J by 3 bases, and 13 bases separated the two germline ends. The CDR3 region has the DNA TGTGCCAGCAGCTTATCCTTCTACGGGGCTAATGAAAAACTGTTTTTT. It is translated as CASSLSFYGANEKLFF. The variable domain in full, with the rest retrieved from reference TRBV11-3 and TRBJ1-4, is EAGVVQSPRYKIIEKKQPVAFWCNPISGHNTLYWYLQNLGQGPELLIRYENEEAVDDSQLPKDRFSAERLKGVDSTLKIQPAELGDSAVYLCASSLSFYGANEKLFFGSGTQLSVL.

The CDR3 bases are TGTGCCAGCAGTGACGAGGCTAGCGGGAGCACAGATACGCAGTATTTT. Translated: CASSDEASGSTDTQYF. The chain carries TRBV6-4 and TRBJ2-3; the match to TRBD2 covers 8 bases. V was pared by 2 bases and J by 0 bases, with 4 bases of the junction left unmatched. CDR3 size: 16 residues. Germline loops: CDR1 MRHNA, CDR2 SNTAGT.

The V gene is TRBV4-1, the J gene TRBJ2-3; 8 bases align to TRBD2. CDR1 is MGHRA and CDR2 is YSYEKL in the germline V gene. J lost 0 bases, V lost 5 bases, and 1 base had no gene match. CDR3 size: 14 residues. CDR3 loop: CASSGLASTDTQYF. CDR3 coding DNA: TGCGCCAGCAGCGGACTAGCTAGCACAGATACGCAGTATTTT.

The rearrangement links TRBV27 to TRBJ2-7; 7 positions agree with TRBD2. This CDR3 is built from 18 residues. Unmatched junction bases numbered 19, after V lost 5 bases and J lost 3 bases. Per the germline V gene, CDR1 is MNHEY and CDR2 is SMNVEV (reference sequence). The CDR3 nucleotides are TGTGCCAGCAGTCCAGAGAATACGGGAGGCGGGGGTATCTACGAGCAGTACTTC. As protein: CASSPENTGGGGIYEQYF.

The chain combines TRBV5-3 with TRBJ2-5; TRBD2 might be the D (6 bases). TRBV5-3 is an ORF, with its function uncertain. Trimming pared 1 base from V and 2 bases from J, leaving 12 bases between. The CDR3 covers 15 residues. The CDR3 region has the DNA TGTGCCAGAAGCTTGATTAGCGGTGTTCAAGAGACCCAGTACTTC. It specifies CARSLISGVQETQYF.

The genes are TRBV11-3 and TRBJ2-1, with 8 bases lining up with TRBD2. The trim removed 1 base at V and 8 bases at J, leaving 10 bases unmatched. Germline values: CDR1 SGHNT, CDR2 YENEEA. The CDR3 is 16 amino acids. This chain's CDR3 is CASSLASARGGHEQFF. The CDR3 DNA reads as TGTGCCAGCAGCTTAGCTTCGGCCCGGGGGGGCCATGAGCAGTTCTTC.

The CDR3 nucleotides read TGCGCCAGCAGCGACGGACAAAATCAGCCCCAGCATTTT. Amino acids: CASSDGQNQPQHF. J is TRBJ1-5 and V is TRBV5-1, with D possibly TRBD1 on 5 matching bases. The CDR3 has 13 residues. Trimming pared 4 bases from V and 4 bases from J, leaving 9 bases between. Germline V gene lookup returns CDR1 SGHRS and CDR2 YFSETQ. The full variable domain, completed using reference TRBV5-1 and TRBJ1-5, is KAGVTQTPRYLIKTRGQQVTLSCSPISGHRSVSWYQQTPGQGLQFLFEYFSETQRNKGNFPGRFSGRQFSNSRSEMNVSTLELGDSALYLCASSDGQNQPQHFGDGTRLSIL.

The chain combines TRBV7-9 with TRBJ1-4; 8 positions match TRBD1. Germline-derived CDR1 and CDR2 are SEHNR and FQNEAQ (reference sequence). Trimming cost V 6 bases and J 8 bases; bases outside gene matches: 5. The CDR3 totals 13 residues. The CDR3 is CASSKTGGEKLFF. The CDR3, as DNA: TGTGCCAGCAGTAAAACAGGGGGGGAAAAACTGTTTTTT.

The rearrangement joins TRBV6-8 to TRBJ2-2; 12 positions agree with TRBD1. The CDR3 has 21 amino acids. Germline loops: CDR1 MNHGY, CDR2 SAAAGT. Unmatched junction bases numbered 25, after V lost 7 bases and J lost 7 bases. In nucleotides, the CDR3 is TGTGCCAGCAAGGGGCCCACCACAATATCGGGACAGGGGGCGCCTGGCGGGGAGCTGTTTTTT. It encodes CASKGPTTISGQGAPGGELFF.

The chain links TRBV25-1 to TRBJ1-6; a weak D match, TRBD1 (6 bases). CDR3 length equals 17 residues. Trimming pared 2 bases from V and 0 bases from J, leaving 11 bases between. Germline lookup yields CDR1 MGHDK and CDR2 SYGVNS. CDR3 residues: CASSETGPTSYNSPLHF. The DNA of the CDR3 is TGTGCCAGCAGTGAAACAGGGCCCACCTCCTATAATTCACCCCTCCACTTT.

This sequence joins TRBV30 and TRBJ2-7; D possibly corresponds to TRBD1 (8 bases). The CDR3 runs 14 residues. Trimming took off 1 base at V and 4 bases at J, with 14 bases between the two ends. Looked up from germline, CDR1 is GTSNPN and CDR2 is SVGIG (reference sequence). The CDR3 region has the DNA TGTGCCTGGAGTGCCGGACAGGGACTATACGAGCAGTACTTC. The encoded protein is CAWSAGQGLYEQYF.

This clone was counted between two and nine times. The rearrangement joins TRBV4-3 to TRBJ1-2; D ambiguous. Germline V gene sequence: CDR1 LGHNA, CDR2 YSLEER. V was cut by 4 bases and J by 6 bases, with 12 bases left in between. CDR3 length: 13 amino acids. In DNA form, the CDR3 reads TGCGCCAGCAGCCTCTTGGGAGTGGATGGCTACACCTTC. This sequence encodes CASSLLGVDGYTF.

V gene TRBV21-1 combines with J gene TRBJ1-1; the listed D gene, TRBD1, was not tested against the DNA. TRBV21-1 is labeled a pseudogene. The CDR3 loop spans 13 amino acids. The CDR3 sequence is CASSETGNTEAFF. For the CDR3, the DNA is TGTGCCAGCAGTGAGACAGGGAACACTGAAGCTTTCTTT.

The chain carries TRBV19 and TRBJ2-1; 10 bases match TRBD2. J gave up 8 bases and V 3 bases, and 7 bases lay outside the gene matches. This CDR3 contains 15 residues. Germline CDR1 and CDR2: LNHDA and SQIVND (reference sequence). The CDR3 sequence is CASSIGASGGYEQFF. The CDR3 nucleotides are TGTGCCAGTAGTATCGGGGCTAGCGGGGGCTATGAGCAGTTCTTC.

This clone appeared a few times. The chain recombines TRBV6-5 with TRBJ1-1, with D possibly matching TRBD1 (6 bases). This CDR3 contains 13 residues. The germline gives CDR1 MNHEY, CDR2 SVGAGI. The ends were cut back, 3 bases at V and 4 bases at J, with 9 bases in the middle. The CDR3 sequence: CASSYQGSTEAFF. The CDR3 region has the DNA TGTGCCAGCAGTTATCAGGGGAGCACTGAAGCTTTCTTT.

This clone has just one count. The chain joins TRBV4-1 to TRBJ2-5; D is possibly TRBD1 (6 bases). The J call may be incorrect, as the DNA end agrees better with TRBJ2-7. The CDR3 contains 16 residues. Per the germline V gene, CDR1 is MGHRA and CDR2 is YSYEKL. CDR3 sequence reads: CASSQDPQGRGNEQYF. Written as DNA, the CDR3 is TGCGCCAGCAGCCAAGATCCACAGGGAAGGGGCAACGAGCAGTACTTC.

The chain recombines TRBV30 with TRBJ1-6; TRBD1 is a possible D gene (6 bases). V lost 4 bases and J 4 bases, leaving 20 bases between the germline ends. This CDR3 contains 17 residues. Per the germline V gene, CDR1 is GTSNPN and CDR2 is SVGIG (reference sequence). Written as DNA, the CDR3 is TGTGCCTGGACCACGGCCGGGGCCAGGGGTTATAATTCACCCCTCCACTTT. Translation: CAWTTAGARGYNSPLHF. Looking up the rest from reference TRBV30 and TRBJ1-6 gives the full variable domain: SQTIHQWPATLVQPVGSPLSLECTVEGTSNPNLYWYRQAAGRGLQLLFYSVGIGQISSEVPQNLSASRPQDRQFILSSKKLLLSDSGFYLCAWTTAGARGYNSPLHFGNGTRLTVT.

A few counts support this clone. The rearrangement links TRBV7-9 to TRBJ1-1; 9 bases fit TRBD1. Trimming took 0 bases from V and 1 from J; bases not matched to a gene: 0. This CDR3 region has 15 residues. Germline loops: CDR1 SEHNR, CDR2 FQNEAQ (reference sequence). The CDR3 nucleotides read TGTGCCAGCAGCTTAGCGGGACAGGGGAACACTGAAGCTTTCTTT. It is translated as CASSLAGQGNTEAFF. Full variable domain (remainder filled in from reference TRBV7-9 and TRBJ1-1): DTGVSQNPRHKITKRGQNVTFRCDPISEHNRLYWYRQTLGQGPEFLTYFQNEAQLEKSRLLSDRFSAERPKGSFSTLEIQRTEQGDSAMYLCASSLAGQGNTEAFFGQGTRLTVV.

This chain links TRBV7-9 with TRBJ1-2, with 7 bases matching TRBD1. Trimming took 5 bases from V and 5 from J; bases not matched to a gene: 14. Germline CDR1 and CDR2: SEHNR and FQNEAQ (reference sequence). The CDR3 runs 16 residues. The CDR3 sequence is CASSLAPGGERYGYTF. CDR3 bases: TGTGCCAGCAGCCTCGCCCCAGGGGGTGAGAGATATGGCTACACCTTC.

This clone was recorded a few times. J is TRBJ1-6 and V is TRBV18; tentatively, D is TRBD1 (6 bases). V lost 2 bases, J lost 4 bases, and 9 bases lay in between. The germline V gene has CDR1 KGHSH and CDR2 LQKENI. The CDR3 has 15 residues. As DNA, the CDR3 is TGTGCCAGCTCACCAGCCCAGGGGTATAATTCACCCCTCCACTTT. Translated, it gives CASSPAQGYNSPLHF.

This rearrangement joins TRBV30 to TRBJ1-1; D ambiguous. Trimming removed 7 bases at V and 0 bases at J, with 12 bases between. Per the germline V gene, CDR1 is GTSNPN and CDR2 is SVGIG (reference sequence). The CDR3 spans 13 residues. CDR3: CASGAGLNTEAFF. The CDR3, as DNA: TGTGCCTCCGGCGCGGGGTTGAACACTGAAGCTTTCTTT.

This sequence joins TRBV9 and TRBJ1-3; D is uncertain. The CDR3 contains 16 residues. Germline V gene sequence: CDR1 SGDLS, CDR2 YYNGEE. The ends were cut back, 0 bases at V and 1 base at J, with 11 bases in the middle. In DNA form, the CDR3 reads TGTGCCAGCAGCGTAGGATTCAGGCAGTCTGGAAACACCATATATTTT. This gives the protein CASSVGFRQSGNTIYF.

The rearrangement joins TRBV7-2 to TRBJ1-4; D not certain. The germline gives CDR1 SGHTA, CDR2 FQGNSA. V was trimmed by 5 bases and J by 7 bases, leaving 17 bases between them. This CDR3 comprises 15 residues. The CDR3 region is CASSADLSAGEKLFF. CDR3 nucleotides: TGTGCCAGCAGCGCGGACTTATCCGCGGGTGAAAAACTGTTTTTT.